This passage covers 18 T cell receptor beta chains from one sample sequenced in a study of blood T cells in healthy people across ages. Next came a second PCR, run for about 7 to 12 cycles, which used a sample-barcoded 5' primer along with a J-beta primer mix. One entry per CDR3 protein, called by TCRdb with MiXCR from the 5' RACE reads. The table records about 1,800,000 distinct CDR3 sequences, 25% to 30% of them present only once. Sequencing input: blood. These receptor sequences come from a woman between 25 and 40 years old in good health.

This clonotype was recorded a few times. DNA of the CDR3: TGCAGCGTTTTGCAGGGGACATACGAGCAGTACTTC. Protein sequence: CSVLQGTYEQYF. The chain couples TRBV29-1 to TRBJ2-7; D is perhaps TRBD1 (6 bases). V lost 5 bases and J 4 bases, leaving 12 bases between the germline ends. CDR1 and CDR2 from the germline V gene are SQVTM and ANQGSEA. The CDR3 has 12 residues.

The J gene is TRBJ2-5, the V gene TRBV7-9; D assignment may be TRBD1 or TRBD2 (5 bases each). Germline V gives CDR1 SEHNR, CDR2 FQNEAQ (reference sequence). The CDR3 totals 13 residues. Between the trimmed V and J ends, which lost 6 bases and 5 bases, there was a span of 13 bases. DNA of the CDR3: TGTGCCAGCAGACACCGGGACCCGGAGACCCAGTACTTC. This translates into CASRHRDPETQYF.

The chain employs TRBV2 and TRBJ2-5; D is uncertain. Germline CDR1 and CDR2: SNHLY and FYNNEI. The V end was cut by 7 bases, the J end by 5 bases, with 8 bases between. The CDR3 length is 11 residues. The CDR3 region is CASMAWETQYF. The CDR3 bases are TGTGCCAGCATGGCGTGGGAGACCCAGTACTTC.

This clonotype showed up many times. The chain uses TRBV4-1 and TRBJ2-3, with D tentatively TRBD2 (5 bases). CDR1 is MGHRA and CDR2 is YSYEKL in the germline V gene. The CDR3 loop spans 15 amino acids. The germline V and J ends were trimmed by 0 bases and 6 bases, with 13 bases remaining between them. CDR3 bases: TGCGCCAGCAGCCAAGAAACCGGGGATCCGGATACGCAGTATTTT. This sequence encodes CASSQETGDPDTQYF.

This chain uses TRBV5-1 with TRBJ2-2; D may be TRBD2 (6 bases). The V end lost 0 bases, the J end lost 4 bases, and 10 bases lay between the germline ends. Germline V gene lookup returns CDR1 SGHRS and CDR2 YFSETQ. This CDR3 has 15 residues. Written as DNA, the CDR3 is TGCGCCAGCAGCTTGGTAGTAGCGGTCACCGGGGAGCTGTTTTTT. It translates to CASSLVVAVTGELFF.

The genes are TRBV7-2 and TRBJ2-1; 9 bases map to TRBD2. The germline CDR1 and CDR2 sequences are SGHTA and FQGNSA. V shed 5 bases, J shed 0 bases, and the junction held 8 bases outside the gene matches. The CDR3 sequence is 17 residues long. The CDR3: CASSNALAGRSYNEQFF. CDR3 DNA: TGTGCCAGCAGCAACGCGCTAGCGGGGCGCTCCTACAATGAGCAGTTCTTC.

This clonotype has more than one count but fewer than ten. The rearrangement links TRBV9 to TRBJ2-3, with 10 bases matching TRBD2. Trimming took 2 bases from V and 8 from J; bases not matched to a gene: 23. This CDR3 comprises 20 residues. Looked up from germline, CDR1 is SGDLS and CDR2 is YYNGEE. CDR3: CASSVGRGAGGNEYPVTQYF. Written as DNA, the CDR3 is TGTGCCAGCAGCGTTGGCAGAGGAGCGGGGGGGAATGAATACCCCGTTACGCAGTATTTT.

This clonotype came up many times. This chain uses TRBV10-3 with TRBJ2-7; D gene uncertain. CDR3 length: 12 amino acids. Germline CDR1 reads ENHRY; CDR2 reads SYGVKD. The V end lost 3 bases, the J end lost 4 bases, and 7 bases lay between the germline ends. Here the CDR3 DNA reads TGTGCCATCAGTGATAACAGTTACGAGCAGTACTTC. This sequence encodes CAISDNSYEQYF.

A few counts support this clonotype. The chain has TRBV7-2 and TRBJ1-1; the D gene is possibly TRBD1 (6 bases). Trimming shortened V by 0 bases and J by 7 bases, and 18 bases separated the two germline ends. CDR3 length: 16 amino acids. CDR1 is SGHTA and CDR2 is FQGNSA in the germline V gene. DNA of the CDR3: TGTGCCAGCAGCTTAGCGGGGGGCAGAGTAACCTTTGAAGCTTTCTTT. Translated, it gives CASSLAGGRVTFEAFF. The variable domain in full, with the rest retrieved from reference TRBV7-2 and TRBJ1-1, is GAGVSQSPSNKVTEKGKDVELRCDPISGHTALYWYRQSLGQGLEFLIYFQGNSAPDKSGLPSDRFSAERTGGSVSTLTIQRTQQEDSAVYLCASSLAGGRVTFEAFFGQGTRLTVV.

Of note for this clonotype: This may be a read error, as it is one base from a much larger clone. The chain joins TRBV20-1 to TRBJ2-1, with TRBD2 as a possible D gene (5 bases). The CDR3 is 12 residues long. Looked up from germline, CDR1 is DFQATT and CDR2 is SNEGSKA (reference sequence). This CDR3 is CSTRALNNEQFF. In DNA form, the CDR3 reads TGCAGTACTAGAGCCTTAAACAATGAGCAGTTCTTC.

CDR3 in amino acids: CASSLLSNRAFF. CDR3 nucleotides: TGTGCCAGCAGCTTACTATCCAATCGGGCTTTCTTT. The chain links TRBV7-2 to TRBJ1-1, with unresolved D. CDR3 size: 12 residues. Germline V gives CDR1 SGHTA, CDR2 FQGNSA. The germline V and J ends were trimmed by 2 bases and 11 bases, with 12 bases remaining between them.

This clonotype came up a few times. The rearrangement links TRBV10-3 to TRBJ2-5; D unclear. The V and J ends lost 9 bases and 5 bases respectively, with 16 bases between them. Germline CDR1 is ENHRY and CDR2 is SYGVKD. The CDR3 has 13 residues. The CDR3: CAIRGNTKETQYF. The CDR3 DNA reads TGTGCCATTCGAGGAAATACAAAGGAGACCCAGTACTTC.

V and J are TRBV7-6 and TRBJ2-1; perhaps D is TRBD1 or TRBD2 (5 bases each). Germline V gene data show CDR1 as SGHVS and CDR2 as FNYEAQ. Trimming shortened V by 0 bases and J by 1 base, and 13 bases separated the two germline ends. The CDR3 totals 17 residues. The CDR3 bases are TGTGCCAGCAGCTTAGCGGGGGTTACCTCTTCCTACAATGAGCAGTTCTTC. Its translation: CASSLAGVTSSYNEQFF. The full variable domain, its missing parts supplied by reference TRBV7-6 and TRBJ2-1, is GAGVSQSPRYKVTKRGQDVALRCDPISGHVSLYWYRQALGQGPEFLTYFNYEAQQDKSGLPNDRFSAERPEGSISTLTIQRTEQRDSAMYRCASSLAGVTSSYNEQFFGPGTRLTVL.

V usage is TRBV7-9 and J usage is TRBJ2-5; 8 bases are shared with TRBD1. Germline V CDR1 and CDR2: SEHNR, FQNEAQ (reference sequence). This CDR3 has 15 residues. V was pared by 4 bases and J by 4 bases, with 8 bases of the junction left unmatched. CDR3 sequence: CASSSGQEIVETQYF. CDR3 sequence (DNA): TGTGCCAGCAGCTCGGGACAGGAGATAGTAGAGACCCAGTACTTC.

Regarding this clonotype: A junction boundary mismatches the germline segment, possibly from a read error. The gene calls are TRBV6-6 and TRBJ1-2; D not certain. From germline, CDR1 is MNHNY and CDR2 SVGAGI (reference sequence). The CDR3 has 15 amino acids. The CDR3 nucleotides are TGTGCCGGCAGTTACTCGAGTGATAACTATCATGGCTACACCTTC. Its protein is CAGSYSSDNYHGYTF.

Points on this clonotype: A read error may produce the germline difference seen at one junction end. The rearrangement links TRBV7-9 to TRBJ2-3, with 8 bases that match TRBD2. Germline V gene data show CDR1 as SEHNR and CDR2 as FQNEAQ (reference sequence). The CDR3 loop spans 15 amino acids. As DNA, the CDR3 is TGTGCCAGCAGTCCTCTGGCGGGGGGCACAGATACGCGGTATTTT. Its translation is CASSPLAGGTDTRYF. The whole variable domain, filled in from reference TRBV7-9 and TRBJ2-3, reads DTGVSQNPRHKITKRGQNVTFRCDPISEHNRLYWYRQTLGQGPEFLTYFQNEAQLEKSRLLSDRFSAERPKGSFSTLEIQRTEQGDSAMYLCASSPLAGGTDTRYFGPGTRLTVL.

This clonotype occurred many times. The rearrangement uses TRBV12-3 or TRBV12-4 and TRBJ1-5, with D hard to call. V was cut by 5 bases and J by 9 bases, with 11 bases left in between. The length of the CDR3 is 12 residues. The chain's CDR3 is CASSDRLGPQHF. The DNA for the CDR3 is TGTGCCAGCAGTGATCGGCTCGGGCCCCAGCATTTT.

The rearrangement links TRBV7-9 to TRBJ1-2; a possible D gene is TRBD1 (5 bases). The CDR3 extends over 16 amino acids. Germline CDR1 reads SEHNR; CDR2 reads FQNEAQ (reference sequence). The V and J ends lost 5 bases and 4 bases respectively, with 20 bases between them. This chain's CDR3 is CASSPRTRPLLYGYTF. Written as DNA, the CDR3 is TGTGCCAGCAGCCCCAGGACAAGGCCCCTTCTCTATGGCTACACCTTC. Full variable domain (rest looked up from reference TRBV7-9 and TRBJ1-2): DTGVSQNPRHKITKRGQNVTFRCDPISEHNRLYWYRQTLGQGPEFLTYFQNEAQLEKSRLLSDRFSAERPKGSFSTLEIQRTEQGDSAMYLCASSPRTRPLLYGYTFGSGTRLTVV.